What follows are 9 T cell receptor beta chains derived from one specimen sequenced in a study of blood T cell repertoires in COVID-19. Libraries were prepared by immunoSEQ multiplex PCR; TCRdb keeps only in-frame clonotypes and omits some of them. The table has about 140,000 clones, over 70% seen once. Sequenced: peripheral blood. These receptors were obtained from a woman aged 60 to 75 with acute or convalescent COVID-19.

The count of this clone is one. DNA for the CDR3: TGTGCCTGGAGTGTACGGAGCGGGGGGGATCAGCCCCAGCATTTT. Its translation is CAWSVRSGGDQPQHF. This rearrangement joins TRBV30 to TRBJ1-5; possible D gene TRBD1, 5 bases. Germline-derived CDR1 and CDR2 are GTSNPN and SVGIG (reference sequence). Deletions cut 0 bases from V and 5 bases from J, with 14 bases between. The CDR3 covers 15 residues. The whole variable domain, filled in from reference TRBV30 and TRBJ1-5, reads SQTIHQWPATLVQPVGSPLSLECTVEGTSNPNLYWYRQAAGRGLQLLFYSVGIGQISSEVPQNLSASRPQDRQFILSSKKLLLSDSGFYLCAWSVRSGGDQPQHFGDGTRLSIL.

V and J are TRBV6-5 and TRBJ1-5; the match to TRBD1 covers 9 bases. The germline V gene encodes CDR1 MNHEY and CDR2 SVGAGI. The CDR3 spans 14 residues. J gave up 7 bases and V 6 bases, and 7 bases lay outside the gene matches. CDR3 bases: TGTGCCAGCAGCAAAGGACAGGGGAACCAGCCCCAGCATTTT. Translated: CASSKGQGNQPQHF.

The chain couples TRBV6-5 to TRBJ2-3; possibly TRBD1 for D (5 bases). The length of the CDR3 is 14 residues. Germline CDR1 MNHEY, CDR2 SVGAGI. V was cut by 7 bases and J by 3 bases, with 14 bases left in between. The CDR3 sequence: CASTFNSGTDTQYF. The CDR3 nucleotides read TGTGCCAGCACTTTCAACTCAGGGACAGATACGCAGTATTTT.

This chain joins TRBV19 and TRBJ2-1; D perhaps matches TRBD1 (6 bases). Trimming pared 1 base from V and 10 bases from J, leaving 11 bases between. Germline CDR1 is LNHDA and CDR2 is SQIVND (reference sequence). The CDR3 is 13 amino acids. DNA for the CDR3: TGTGCCAGTAGTATAGGGGGGCGCCGCGAGCAGTTCTTC. This gives the protein CASSIGGRREQFF.

This clone is a singleton in its sample. The genes are TRBV30 and TRBJ2-2; 12 nucleotides match TRBD2. The length of the CDR3 is 20 residues. The trim removed 0 bases at V and 1 base at J, leaving 12 bases unmatched. CDR1 and CDR2 (germline): GTSNPN, SVGIG (reference sequence). Here the CDR3 reads CAWSVRPGLAGSLNTGELFF. CDR3 coding DNA: TGTGCCTGGAGTGTCCGCCCGGGACTAGCGGGTTCTTTGAACACCGGGGAGCTGTTTTTT. The full variable domain, completed using reference TRBV30 and TRBJ2-2, is SQTIHQWPATLVQPVGSPLSLECTVEGTSNPNLYWYRQAAGRGLQLLFYSVGIGQISSEVPQNLSASRPQDRQFILSSKKLLLSDSGFYLCAWSVRPGLAGSLNTGELFFGEGSRLTVL.

This clone was recorded only once. The V call is TRBV18, the J call TRBJ2-5; D is possibly TRBD1 (5 bases). Germline-derived CDR1 and CDR2 are KGHSH and LQKENI. Between the trimmed V and J ends, which lost 0 bases and 5 bases, there was a span of 13 bases. This CDR3 is 15 amino acids long. In nucleotides, the CDR3 is TGTGCCAGCTCACCACCTCAGGGATGGGTGGAGACCCAGTACTTC. Its protein is CASSPPQGWVETQYF. The whole variable domain, remainder taken from reference TRBV18 and TRBJ2-5, is NAGVMQNPRHLVRRRGQEARLRCSPMKGHSHVYWYRQLPEEGLKFMVYLQKENIIDESGMPKERFSAEFPKEGPSILRIQQVVRGDSAAYFCASSPPQGWVETQYFGPGTRLLVL.

V is TRBV12-3 or TRBV12-4 and J is TRBJ2-1, with 8 bases aligning to TRBD1. This CDR3 has 13 amino acids. V lost 1 base, J lost 8 bases, and 1 base stayed unmatched. The CDR3 DNA is TGTGCCAGCAGTTTAGACAGGGGGGATGAGCAGTTCTTC. Translating gives CASSLDRGDEQFF.

The rearrangement uses TRBV19 and TRBJ2-7; D may be TRBD2 (5 bases). The CDR3 contains 15 residues. V lost 4 bases to trimming and J lost 4 bases, with 17 bases between them. Germline V gene lookup returns CDR1 LNHDA and CDR2 SQIVND (reference sequence). The CDR3 loop reads CASSTLRGAGYEQYF. In nucleotides, the CDR3 is TGTGCCAGTAGTACTCTCCGGGGAGCCGGGTACGAGCAGTACTTC. Complete variable domain (other parts from reference TRBV19 and TRBJ2-7): DGGITQSPKYLFRKEGQNVTLSCEQNLNHDAMYWYRQDPGQGLRLIYYSQIVNDFQKGDIAEGYSVSREKKESFPLTVTSAQKNPTAFYLCASSTLRGAGYEQYFGPGTRLTVT.

This clone was seen once. The junction does not match germline at one end; this may be a read error. The chain employs TRBV5-1 and TRBJ1-4; 9 positions agree with TRBD1. The CDR3 is 16 residues long. Germline assignment: CDR1 SGHRS and CDR2 YFSETQ. CDR3 sequence (DNA): TGCGCCAGCACCCCGGGACAGGGCTGGACTAATGAAAAACTATTTTTT. It is translated as CASTPGQGWTNEKLFF.